This T cell receptor beta chain is from a study of cytomegalovirus exposure and HLA in healthy donors. Overall study results and limits: As was reported, the HLA-A and HLA-B alleles of most subjects were accurately predicted from TCR beta sequences. Later work found most CMV-associated TCR beta chains apparently HLA-restricted.

With regard to this clone: Its antigen is unidentified.

CDR3 size: 11 residues. The V and J ends lost 3 bases and 4 bases respectively, with 4 bases between them. Germline V lookup: CDR1 MDHEN, CDR2 SYDVKM. Use of 60 Vbeta and 13 Jbeta primers characterized the PCR. The method was immunoSEQ multiplex PCR; TCRdb's version includes in-frame clones alone and lacks a portion of them. Found here are 150,000 to 200,000 clones, about 81% of them singletons; the top ten hold roughly 2.1%. This clonotype was sampled from a woman aged 18-30 years in good health and CMV-seropositive. The chain has TRBV28 and TRBJ2-7; D uncertain. The sample was PBMCs. The CDR3 here is CASSFLYEQYF. For the CDR3, the DNA is TGTGCCAGCAGTTTTTTATACGAGCAGTACTTC.